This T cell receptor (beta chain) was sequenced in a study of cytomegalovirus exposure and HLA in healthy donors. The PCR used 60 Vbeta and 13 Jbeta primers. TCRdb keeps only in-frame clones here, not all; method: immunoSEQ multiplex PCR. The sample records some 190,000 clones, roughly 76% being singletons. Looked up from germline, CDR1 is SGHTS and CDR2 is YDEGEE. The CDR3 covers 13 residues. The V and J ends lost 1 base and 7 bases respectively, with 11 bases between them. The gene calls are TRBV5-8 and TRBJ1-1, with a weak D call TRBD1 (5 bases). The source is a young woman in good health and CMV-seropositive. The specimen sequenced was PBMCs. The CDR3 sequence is CASSLSRGLEAFF. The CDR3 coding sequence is TGTGCCAGCAGCTTGAGCCGGGGACTTGAAGCTTTCTTT.